The 24 T cell receptor beta chains below come from one sample, sequenced in a study of CD8 T cells in ankylosing spondylitis. Study outcomes and limitations: Made up of fewer than ten highly homologous variants, a TCR beta motif appeared characteristic of ankylosing spondylitis blood.

TCRdb fed the 5' RACE reads into MiXCR, producing one record per CDR3 protein. The sample includes around 430,000 distinct CDR3 sequences, about 15% of them seen just once. Their target antigens are unknown. The sequenced sample was blood, either unsorted or a sorted T cell fraction (not recorded which). The receptors originated from a male donor with ankylosing spondylitis.

This clonotype was found many times. The rearrangement joins TRBV12-3 or TRBV12-4 to TRBJ1-1; D possibly corresponds to TRBD1 (6 bases). Trimming cost V 6 bases and J 8 bases, with 13 bases left between them. The CDR3 totals 12 residues. CDR3 sequence: CASSRRTVEAFF. The CDR3 coding sequence is TGTGCCAGCAGCCGGCGGACAGTAGAAGCTTTCTTT.

The sample holds a few counts of this clonotype. The chain combines TRBV28 with TRBJ1-1, with TRBD1 identical over 7 bases. Looked up from germline, CDR1 is MDHEN and CDR2 is SYDVKM. There are 15 residues in the CDR3. With 3 bases clipped from V and 7 bases from J, the junction kept 11 bases outside the gene matches. The CDR3 DNA reads as TGTGCCAGCAGTTTGGGGGGGCAGGGGGTGGTTGAAGCTTTCTTT. Protein product: CASSLGGQGVVEAFF.

In this sample, this clonotype turned up a few times. The V and J genes are TRBV5-1 and TRBJ1-6, with D uncertain. CDR3 length equals 14 residues. The germline V gene has CDR1 SGHRS and CDR2 YFSETQ. V lost 0 bases and J 4 bases, leaving 5 bases between the germline ends. Written as DNA, the CDR3 is TGCGCCAGCAGCTTGGCTGCTTATAATTCACCCCTCCACTTT. Encoded protein: CASSLAAYNSPLHF. The full variable domain, its missing parts supplied by reference TRBV5-1 and TRBJ1-6, is KAGVTQTPRYLIKTRGQQVTLSCSPISGHRSVSWYQQTPGQGLQFLFEYFSETQRNKGNFPGRFSGRQFSNSRSEMNVSTLELGDSALYLCASSLAAYNSPLHFGNGTRLTVT.

The chain uses TRBV7-9 and TRBJ2-7; D might be TRBD1 (5 bases). V was pared by 4 bases and J by 9 bases, with 13 bases between. The CDR3 is made up of 12 amino acids. Germline CDR1 reads SEHNR; CDR2 reads FQNEAQ (reference sequence). As DNA, the CDR3 is TGTGCCAGCAGCTCCGGACAAAAAGGGCAGTACTTC. Residues: CASSSGQKGQYF.

The V and J genes are TRBV6-5 and TRBJ1-5; D is uncertain. Germline loops: CDR1 MNHEY, CDR2 SVGAGI. This CDR3 spans 14 amino acids. V dropped 2 bases and J dropped 0 bases, with 5 bases sitting between them. The CDR3 bases are TGTGCCAGCAGTTACCTGGGTAGCAATCAGCCCCAGCATTTT. Protein product: CASSYLGSNQPQHF.

The chain couples TRBV19 to TRBJ2-1; D uncertain. The V gene lost 4 bases and the J gene lost 8 bases, with 18 bases spanning the gap. Germline CDR1 is LNHDA and CDR2 is SQIVND (reference sequence). CDR3 length: 15 residues. CDR3 DNA: TGTGCCAGTAGTACCGTAGCCTTCGGAGCCGATGAGCAGTTCTTC. As protein: CASSTVAFGADEQFF.

This clonotype has a single count. The rearrangement links TRBV9 to TRBJ2-7; 12 nucleotides align to TRBD2. This CDR3 is built from 14 residues. With V trimmed by 3 bases and J by 6 bases, 4 bases remained unmatched. Germline loops: CDR1 SGDLS, CDR2 YYNGEE. The DNA of the CDR3 is TGTGCCAGCAGCGCGACTAGCGGGAGAACCGAGCAGTACTTC. Translated: CASSATSGRTEQYF.

The chain couples TRBV20-1 to TRBJ2-7, with TRBD1 identical over 9 bases. The CDR3 has 13 residues. The V gene's germline CDR1 is DFQATT and CDR2 SNEGSKA (reference sequence). Trimming cost V 3 bases and J 3 bases; bases outside gene matches: 3. In DNA form, the CDR3 reads TGCAGTGCTAGTAAGGGACAGGGCTACGAGCAGTACTTC. It encodes CSASKGQGYEQYF.

The chain joins TRBV4-1 to TRBJ2-1; D ambiguous. Between the trimmed V and J ends, which lost 5 bases and 6 bases, there was a span of 23 bases. The V gene's germline CDR1 is MGHRA and CDR2 YSYEKL. There are 17 residues in the CDR3. The CDR3 region is CASSEVQQAIIPNEQFF. Written as DNA, the CDR3 is TGCGCCAGCAGCGAAGTACAGCAGGCAATAATCCCCAATGAGCAGTTCTTC.

The sample holds many counts of this clonotype. The chain carries TRBV12-3 or TRBV12-4 and TRBJ2-7; D is perhaps TRBD1 (6 bases). This CDR3 has 14 amino acids. The germline V and J ends were trimmed by 8 bases and 1 base, with 15 bases remaining between them. As DNA, the CDR3 is TGTGCCAGCGCGTCTTCTCAGGGGTCCTACGAGCAGTACTTC. It yields the protein CASASSQGSYEQYF.

The chain carries TRBV27 and TRBJ2-6; D remains ambiguous. The CDR3 length is 14 residues. V was clipped by 5 bases and J by 0 bases, with 5 bases between them. Germline V gives CDR1 MNHEY, CDR2 SMNVEV (reference sequence). The CDR3 here is CASSGLSGANVLTF. The CDR3 DNA sequence: TGTGCCAGCAGTGGGCTCTCTGGGGCCAACGTCCTGACTTTC.

The rearrangement joins TRBV20-1 to TRBJ2-5; D tentatively fits TRBD1 or TRBD2 (5 bases each). Germline V lookup: CDR1 DFQATT, CDR2 SNEGSKA (reference sequence). Trimming left V 5 bases short and J 4 bases short, with 20 bases between. The CDR3 covers 15 residues. The CDR3 loop reads CSARDIRGVGETQYF. As DNA, the CDR3 is TGCAGTGCTCGGGATATCCGAGGGGTTGGAGAGACCCAGTACTTC.

The gene calls are TRBV5-1 and TRBJ1-4, with D unresolved. Germline-derived CDR1 and CDR2 are SGHRS and YFSETQ. The CDR3 covers 15 residues. V shed 1 base and J shed 4 bases, with 11 bases lying between them. CDR3 loop: CASSLRTGDNEKLFF. The CDR3 DNA reads as TGCGCCAGCAGCTTGAGGACCGGGGATAATGAAAAACTGTTTTTT. Variable domain in full (rest from reference TRBV5-1 and TRBJ1-4): KAGVTQTPRYLIKTRGQQVTLSCSPISGHRSVSWYQQTPGQGLQFLFEYFSETQRNKGNFPGRFSGRQFSNSRSEMNVSTLELGDSALYLCASSLRTGDNEKLFFGSGTQLSVL.

Worth noting for this clonotype: Compared with germline, one end of the junction differs, possibly owing to a read error. V is TRBV2 and J is TRBJ2-7; D gene uncertain. There are 11 residues in the CDR3. Per germline, CDR1 SNHLY and CDR2 FYNNEI. The CDR3 is CASSEARFPSF. CDR3 DNA: TGTGCCAGCAGTGAAGCCCGGTTCCCCAGCTTC.

This clonotype came up many times. This chain links TRBV12-3 or TRBV12-4 with TRBJ2-7, with D possibly matching TRBD2 (7 bases). The CDR3 loop spans 14 amino acids. The ends were cut back, 5 bases at V and 4 bases at J, with 15 bases in the middle. The CDR3 DNA sequence: TGTGCCAGCAGTCGATTCAAGGGGGGGTACGAGCAGTACTTC. It encodes CASSRFKGGYEQYF.

This clonotype was seen a handful of times. V gene TRBV9 combines with J gene TRBJ2-2; no definite D call. CDR1 and CDR2 (germline): SGDLS, YYNGEE. V was cut by 0 bases and J by 6 bases, with 9 bases left in between. The CDR3 is made up of 14 amino acids. The CDR3 sequence: CASSVVSSAGELFF. In DNA, the CDR3 is TGTGCCAGCAGCGTAGTGTCCAGTGCCGGGGAGCTGTTTTTT.

This clonotype has only a few counts. V usage is TRBV5-1 and J usage is TRBJ1-4; D gene uncertain. Trimming took 0 bases from V and 5 from J, leaving 11 bases between them. The length of the CDR3 is 15 residues. Germline CDR1 and CDR2: SGHRS and YFSETQ. In nucleotides, the CDR3 is TGCGCCAGCAGCTTGGAAGGGAGGGCAAATGAAAAACTGTTTTTT. Translated, it gives CASSLEGRANEKLFF.

This clonotype came up a few times. This chain links TRBV6-1 with TRBJ1-5; 7 bases agree with TRBD1. The CDR3 is 15 amino acids. The germline V gene encodes CDR1 MNHNS and CDR2 SASEGT. Losses at the gene ends were 6 bases for V and 6 bases for J; bases not matched to a gene: 11. The CDR3, as DNA: TGTGCCAGCAGCCGGGGACAGTGGCTGGGTCAGCCCCAGCATTTT. Translation gives CASSRGQWLGQPQHF.

There are many counts of this clonotype. The chain recombines TRBV3-1 with TRBJ1-5; 9 bases are shared with TRBD1. The CDR3 covers 15 residues. CDR1 and CDR2 from the germline V gene are LGHDT and YNNKEL (reference sequence). The J segment lost 5 bases and the V segment lost 1 base, leaving 3 bases of the junction unmatched. CDR3 sequence reads: CASSQGTGVYQPQHF. The CDR3 DNA is TGTGCCAGCAGCCAAGGGACAGGGGTTTATCAGCCCCAGCATTTT.

At least ten counts were recorded for this clonotype. This sequence joins TRBV12-3 or TRBV12-4 and TRBJ2-2; 15 bases align to TRBD2. The CDR3 length is 18 residues. J gave up 5 bases and V 6 bases, and 10 bases lay outside the gene matches. CDR3 DNA: TGTGCCAGCAGACTCGGACTAGCGGGAGGGCCGGCGACCGGGGAGCTGTTTTTT. As protein: CASRLGLAGGPATGELFF.

This sequence joins TRBV12-3 or TRBV12-4 and TRBJ1-2; TRBD1 agrees at 7 bases. The V and J ends lost 0 bases and 3 bases, in that order; junction bases with no gene match: 7. The CDR3 runs 16 residues. In nucleotides, the CDR3 is TGTGCCAGCAGTTTAGCGCATAACAGGGGTTACTATGGCTACACCTTC. Its protein is CASSLAHNRGYYGYTF.

A few counts support this clonotype. V and J are TRBV20-1 and TRBJ2-1, with 11 bases identical to TRBD2. Per the germline V gene, CDR1 is DFQATT and CDR2 is SNEGSKA (reference sequence). This CDR3 comprises 14 residues. The chain's CDR3 is CTSYSGRAVDEQFF. CDR3 coding DNA: TGCACCTCTTATAGCGGGAGGGCCGTGGATGAGCAGTTCTTC.

The chain recombines TRBV27 with TRBJ2-7, with unresolved D. The CDR3 extends over 13 amino acids. V lost 1 base, J lost 3 bases, and 7 bases lay in between. Looked up from germline, CDR1 is MNHEY and CDR2 is SMNVEV (reference sequence). The CDR3 spells CASSLYGNYEQYF. The CDR3 DNA is TGTGCCAGCAGTTTATATGGGAACTACGAGCAGTACTTC.

The gene calls are TRBV10-3 and TRBJ1-1; D gene ambiguous. CDR1 and CDR2 from the germline V gene are ENHRY and SYGVKD. The CDR3 consists of 15 residues. V shed 3 bases and J shed 5 bases, with 16 bases lying between them. The CDR3 coding sequence is TGTGCCATCAGTGATTCAGGCGGCCCGAGGACTGAAGCTTTCTTT. Its protein product is CAISDSGGPRTEAFF.